The 25 T cell receptor beta chains reported below all come from one sample, sequenced in a study of T cell responses to AZD1222 COVID-19 vaccine. Assay used: immunoSEQ multiplex PCR; TCRdb lists only in-frame clones, some missing. Of 100,000 to 120,000 clones listed, roughly nine tenths were seen once; the top ten hold over 1.5%. Sequencing used peripheral blood, obtained on day 0 of AZD1222 vaccination. The source of these receptors is an adult in good health.

This sequence joins TRBV13 and TRBJ2-5; the D is unclear. The CDR3 is made up of 11 amino acids. CDR1 and CDR2 (germline): PRHDT, FYEKMQ (reference sequence). The V and J ends lost 5 bases and 5 bases respectively, with 6 bases between them. The CDR3 bases are TGTGCCAGCAGCCCCAGGGAGACCCAGTACTTC. It specifies CASSPRETQYF.

This chain joins TRBV19 and TRBJ1-1, with TRBD1 as a possible D gene (6 bases). With 5 bases removed from V and 4 bases from J, the gap between germline ends came to 8 bases. CDR1 is LNHDA and CDR2 is SQIVND in the germline V gene (reference sequence). The CDR3 covers 12 residues. The CDR3, as DNA: TGTGCCAGTAGTTCAGGGGCCACTGAAGCTTTCTTT. Translated: CASSSGATEAFF.

The chain couples TRBV19 to TRBJ2-3; D is unresolved. Germline values: CDR1 LNHDA, CDR2 SQIVND (reference sequence). The CDR3 sequence is 15 residues long. Trimming left V 8 bases short and J 5 bases short, with 20 bases between. CDR3 amino acids: CASAPRGAEVDTQYF. The CDR3 DNA reads TGTGCCAGTGCCCCCCGAGGCGCTGAGGTAGATACGCAGTATTTT.

The chain combines TRBV30 with TRBJ1-4; D uncertain. The ends were cut back, 0 bases at V and 0 bases at J, with 11 bases in the middle. CDR3 length: 16 residues. CDR1 and CDR2 from the germline V gene are GTSNPN and SVGIG (reference sequence). The DNA of the CDR3 is TGTGCCTGGAGTGTACGTACGGGAGCAACTAATGAAAAACTGTTTTTT. Translation: CAWSVRTGATNEKLFF.

J is TRBJ2-7 and V is TRBV5-4, with 7 bases lining up with TRBD2. Germline CDR1 and CDR2: SGHNT and YYREEE (reference sequence). J gave up 1 base and V 1 base, and 2 bases lay outside the gene matches. The CDR3 has 14 residues. CDR3 nucleotide sequence: TGTGCCAGCAGCTTGAACGGGGGGTCCTACGAGCAGTACTTC. Residues: CASSLNGGSYEQYF.

The J gene is TRBJ1-1, the V gene TRBV7-6, with no clear D. CDR1 is SGHVS, CDR2 FNYEAQ, per germline. V lost 5 bases to trimming and J lost 4 bases, with 11 bases between them. The CDR3 has 13 amino acids. CDR3 sequence reads: CASSLRYRTEAFF. The CDR3, as DNA: TGTGCCAGCAGCCTCCGGTACCGCACTGAAGCTTTCTTT.

The chain links TRBV10-2 to TRBJ2-2; D not certain. Per germline, CDR1 WSHSY and CDR2 SAAADI. This CDR3 spans 13 amino acids. Trimming stripped 0 bases from V and 4 bases from J, with 3 bases between. CDR3 region: CASSESTTGELFF. The CDR3 bases are TGCGCCAGCAGTGAGTCGACCACCGGGGAGCTGTTTTTT.

Remarks on this clone: At the DNA level, this CDR3 is encoded by other sequences in the same sample as well. The V gene is TRBV12-3 or TRBV12-4, the J gene TRBJ1-4, with D perhaps matching TRBD1 (5 bases). Trimming stripped 1 base from V and 6 bases from J, with 6 bases between. The CDR3 consists of 13 residues. The chain's CDR3 is CASSLGGYEKLFF. In DNA form, the CDR3 reads TGTGCCAGCAGTTTAGGGGGGTATGAAAAACTGTTTTTT.

This chain connects TRBV7-9 to TRBJ1-6; tentatively, D is TRBD1 (6 bases). Germline CDR1 is SEHNR and CDR2 is FQNEAQ (reference sequence). The CDR3 sequence is 15 residues long. With 1 base removed from V and 9 bases from J, the gap between germline ends came to 13 bases. Here the CDR3 DNA reads TGTGCCAGCAGCTTAGTAGTGGGGGCCCCTTCACCCCTCCACTTT. Its protein product is CASSLVVGAPSPLHF.

In this sample, this clone turned up a few times. The V gene is TRBV2, the J gene TRBJ1-5, with D tentatively TRBD1 (5 bases). CDR1 SNHLY and CDR2 FYNNEI come from the germline V gene. CDR3 length: 14 residues. V was trimmed by 1 base and J by 7 bases, leaving 11 bases between them. CDR3 loop: CASSEVGGSQPQHF. For the CDR3, the DNA is TGTGCCAGCAGTGAAGTCGGGGGGTCCCAGCCCCAGCATTTT.

This clone was seen only once. The chain couples TRBV11-3 to TRBJ2-7, with 7 bases that match TRBD2. J lost 5 bases, V lost 2 bases, and 6 bases had no gene match. Germline values: CDR1 SGHNT, CDR2 YENEEA. CDR3 length: 14 amino acids. This chain's CDR3 is CASSLSGRPDEQYF. As DNA, the CDR3 is TGTGCCAGCAGCTTATCCGGGAGGCCGGACGAGCAGTACTTC.

This CDR3 reads CASSPLLAGGQSNTGELFF. CDR3 nucleotides: TGTGCCAGCTCACCACTACTAGCGGGGGGCCAATCGAACACCGGGGAGCTGTTTTTT. The chain has TRBV18 and TRBJ2-2; TRBD2 matches 12 bases. CDR3 size: 19 residues. Trimming removed 1 base from V and 0 bases from J; junction bases left unmatched: 6. The germline CDR1 and CDR2 sequences are KGHSH and LQKENI.

This clone was picked up a small number of times. The J gene is TRBJ1-2, the V gene TRBV12-3 or TRBV12-4; D is ambiguous. V gave up 6 bases and J gave up 5 bases, with 13 bases separating them. There are 13 residues in the CDR3. The CDR3 region is CASSPRQNYGYTF. CDR3 in DNA: TGTGCCAGCAGCCCAAGGCAAAATTATGGCTACACCTTC.

V usage is TRBV6-1 and J usage is TRBJ1-6; D uncertain. Between the trimmed V and J ends, which lost 4 bases and 6 bases, there was a span of 16 bases. The length of the CDR3 is 16 residues. The V gene's germline CDR1 is MNHNS and CDR2 SASEGT. This CDR3 is CASSAWAPAGNSPLHF. The CDR3, as DNA: TGTGCCAGCAGTGCCTGGGCACCGGCGGGTAATTCACCCCTCCACTTT.

This rearrangement joins TRBV24-1 to TRBJ1-5; 10 positions match TRBD1. Trimming at V came to 9 bases and at J to 3 bases, leaving 7 bases not matched to a gene. Germline V gene sequence: CDR1 KGHDR, CDR2 SFDVKD. The CDR3 spans 15 residues. CDR3 in DNA: TGTGCCACCCAGGACAGGGGGGCATCCAATCAGCCCCAGCATTTT. Translated: CATQDRGASNQPQHF.

This clone is a singleton in its sample. The V call is TRBV24-1, the J call TRBJ1-2; TRBD1 matches 8 bases. The CDR3 is made up of 15 amino acids. Germline-derived CDR1 and CDR2 are KGHDR and SFDVKD. The trim removed 4 bases at V and 5 bases at J, leaving 8 bases unmatched. In DNA form, the CDR3 reads TGTGCCACCAGTGACACGACAGGGGACCGATATGGCTACACCTTC. It encodes CATSDTTGDRYGYTF.

The chain recombines TRBV7-9 with TRBJ1-2; D is undetermined. Trimming pared 5 bases from V and 1 base from J, leaving 11 bases between. From germline, CDR1 is SEHNR and CDR2 FQNEAQ (reference sequence). The CDR3 runs 14 residues. CDR3 bases: TGTGCCAGCAGCCTGACGACCGTTAACTATGGCTACACCTTC. It specifies CASSLTTVNYGYTF.

This sequence joins TRBV7-8 and TRBJ1-1; D is unresolved. The CDR3 loop spans 12 amino acids. Trimming removed 1 base from V and 4 bases from J, with 4 bases in between. Germline V gene data show CDR1 as SGHVS and CDR2 as FQNEAQ. CDR3 region: CASSLGSTEAFF. Here the CDR3 DNA reads TGTGCCAGCAGCTTAGGTAGCACTGAAGCTTTCTTT.

With regard to this clone: Sequence at one end of the junction differs from germline and may be a read error. The chain carries TRBV27 and TRBJ2-7, with D maybe TRBD1 (6 bases). The CDR3 loop spans 14 amino acids. The germline CDR1 and CDR2 sequences are MNHEY and SMNVEV (reference sequence). Written as DNA, the CDR3 is TGTGCCAGCCGTTTGACGCAGGGGTTCTACGAGCAGTACTTC. Protein sequence: CASRLTQGFYEQYF.

V is TRBV3-1 (or the pseudogene TRBV3-2) and J is TRBJ2-7; TRBD1 matches 7 bases. The CDR3 loop spans 16 amino acids. The ends lost 4 bases at V and 2 bases at J; junction bases unmatched: 11. Germline CDR1 LGHDT, CDR2 YNNKEL (reference sequence). Here the CDR3 reads CASSRLRTGATYEQYF. CDR3 DNA: TGTGCCAGCAGCCGACTCCGGACAGGAGCCACCTACGAGCAGTACTTC.

In this sample, this clone turned up once. The chain combines TRBV3-1 (or the pseudogene TRBV3-2) with TRBJ1-1, with D possibly TRBD1 on 5 matching bases. The germline V gene encodes CDR1 LGHDT and CDR2 YNNKEL (reference sequence). The V gene lost 6 bases and the J gene lost 1 base, with 15 bases spanning the gap. This CDR3 contains 15 residues. This chain's CDR3 is CASRNGAGRNTEAFF. CDR3 in DNA: TGTGCCAGCAGGAATGGGGCAGGGAGGAACACTGAAGCTTTCTTT.

The chain has TRBV4-1 and TRBJ2-4; no clear D. The CDR3 spans 14 residues. V lost 3 bases, J lost 0 bases, and 6 bases lay in between. Germline assignment: CDR1 MGHRA and CDR2 YSYEKL. The CDR3 coding sequence is TGCGCCAGCAGCCAGCCGCTAGCCAAAAACATTCAGTACTTC. Amino acid sequence: CASSQPLAKNIQYF.

J is TRBJ1-2 and V is TRBV9, with 7 bases matching TRBD1. The CDR3 has 14 amino acids. The germline V gene has CDR1 SGDLS and CDR2 YYNGEE. Trimming removed 2 bases from V and 4 bases from J; junction bases left unmatched: 5. This chain's CDR3 is CASSVGDSFYGYTF. The DNA of the CDR3 is TGTGCCAGCAGCGTGGGGGACAGTTTCTATGGCTACACCTTC.

The V and J genes are TRBV19 and TRBJ2-2, with 9 bases aligning to TRBD1. Germline-derived CDR1 and CDR2 are LNHDA and SQIVND (reference sequence). The CDR3 contains 16 residues. V trimming: 5 bases; J trimming: 3 bases; junction bases outside the gene matches: 7. CDR3 in DNA: TGTGCCAGTAGTGATAGGACAGGGGCCCACACCGGGGAGCTGTTTTTT. Translating gives CASSDRTGAHTGELFF.

V is TRBV11-2 and J is TRBJ1-1; no clear D gene. CDR3 length: 11 amino acids. With 6 bases removed from V and 1 base from J, the gap between germline ends came to 3 bases. In germline, CDR1 is SGHAT, CDR2 FQNNGV. Written as DNA, the CDR3 is TGTGCCAGCAGTGAGAACACTGAAGCTTTCTTT. Residues: CASSENTEAFF.